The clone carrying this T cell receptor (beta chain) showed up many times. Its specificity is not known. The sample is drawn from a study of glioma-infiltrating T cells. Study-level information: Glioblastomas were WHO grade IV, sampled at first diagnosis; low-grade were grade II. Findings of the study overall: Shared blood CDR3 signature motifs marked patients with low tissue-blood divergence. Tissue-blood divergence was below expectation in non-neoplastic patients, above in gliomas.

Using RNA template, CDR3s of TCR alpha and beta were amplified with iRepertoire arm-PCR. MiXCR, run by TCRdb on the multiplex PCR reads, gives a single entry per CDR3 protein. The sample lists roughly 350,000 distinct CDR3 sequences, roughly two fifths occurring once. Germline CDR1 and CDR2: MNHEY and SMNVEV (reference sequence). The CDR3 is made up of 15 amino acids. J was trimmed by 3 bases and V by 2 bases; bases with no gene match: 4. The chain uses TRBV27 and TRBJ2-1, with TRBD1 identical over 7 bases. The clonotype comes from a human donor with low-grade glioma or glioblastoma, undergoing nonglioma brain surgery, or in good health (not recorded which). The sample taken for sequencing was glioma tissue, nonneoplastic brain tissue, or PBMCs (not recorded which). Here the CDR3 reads CASSLQQGLYNEQFF. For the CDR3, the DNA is TGTGCCAGCAGTTTACAACAGGGGCTCTACAATGAGCAGTTCTTC.